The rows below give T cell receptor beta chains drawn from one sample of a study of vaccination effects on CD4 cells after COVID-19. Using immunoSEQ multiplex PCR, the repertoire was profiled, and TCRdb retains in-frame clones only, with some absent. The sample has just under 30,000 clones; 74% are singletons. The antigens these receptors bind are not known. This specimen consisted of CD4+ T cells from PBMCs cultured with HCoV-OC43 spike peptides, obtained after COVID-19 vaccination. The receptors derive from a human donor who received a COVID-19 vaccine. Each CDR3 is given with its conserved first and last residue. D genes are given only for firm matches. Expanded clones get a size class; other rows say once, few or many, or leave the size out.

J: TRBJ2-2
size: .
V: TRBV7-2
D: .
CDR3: CASTPQTGSGELFF
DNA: TGTGCCAGCACCCCCCAGACTGGGTCCGGGGAGCTGTTTTTT

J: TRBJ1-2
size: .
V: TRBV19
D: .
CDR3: CASSNLGSLNYGYTF
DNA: TGTGCCAGTAGTAACCTCGGCAGCCTTAACTATGGCTACACCTTC

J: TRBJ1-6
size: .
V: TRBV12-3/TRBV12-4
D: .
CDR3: CASGTSYNSPLHF
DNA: TGTGCCAGCGGGACATCTTATAATTCACCCCTCCACTTT

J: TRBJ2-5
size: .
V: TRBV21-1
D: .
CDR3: CASSTRAIIQETQYF
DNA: TGTGCCAGCAGCACTCGGGCTATAATCCAAGAGACCCAGTACTTC

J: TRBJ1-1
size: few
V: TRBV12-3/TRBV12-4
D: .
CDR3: CASSLGKNTEAFF
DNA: TGTGCCAGCAGTTTAGGGAAGAACACTGAAGCTTTCTTT

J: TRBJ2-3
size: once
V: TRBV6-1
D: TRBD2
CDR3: CASSGSSLLAGGTDTQYF
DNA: TGTGCCAGCAGTGGGTCCAGCCTACTAGCGGGGGGTACAGATACGCAGTATTTT

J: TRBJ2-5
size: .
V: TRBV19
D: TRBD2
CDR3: CASKESGKETQYF
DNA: TGTGCCAGTAAAGAGAGCGGGAAAGAGACCCAGTACTTC

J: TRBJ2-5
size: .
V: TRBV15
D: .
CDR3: CATSRDSETQYF
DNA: TGTGCCACCAGCAGAGACTCGGAGACCCAGTACTTC

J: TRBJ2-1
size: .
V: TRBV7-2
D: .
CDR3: CASSLGPNRAGTQFF
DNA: TGTGCCAGCAGCTTAGGCCCCAACCGAGCAGGGACGCAGTTCTTC

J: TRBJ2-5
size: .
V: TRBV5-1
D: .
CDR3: CASRMGVETQYF
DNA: TGCGCCAGCAGGATGGGAGTAGAGACCCAGTACTTC

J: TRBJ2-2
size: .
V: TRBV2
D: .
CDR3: CASTTQISSGELFF
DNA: TGTGCCAGTACTACCCAAATAAGCTCCGGGGAGCTGTTTTTT

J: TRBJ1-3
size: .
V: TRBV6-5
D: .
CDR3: CASSYSSLLVSDTIYF
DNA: TGTGCCAGCAGTTACTCGTCCCTTCTCGTCTCAGACACCATATATTTT

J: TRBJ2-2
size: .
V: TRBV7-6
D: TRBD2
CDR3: CASSLGTSVGNTGELFF
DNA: TGTGCCAGCAGCTTAGGTACTAGCGTAGGAAACACCGGGGAGCTGTTTTTT

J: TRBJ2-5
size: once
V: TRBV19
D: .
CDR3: CASSLGGAVAQETQYF
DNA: TGTGCCAGTAGTTTGGGGGGGGCGGTGGCCCAAGAGACCCAGTACTTC

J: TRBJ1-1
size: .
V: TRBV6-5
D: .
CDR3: CASSSPATANTEAFF
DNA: TGTGCCAGCAGTTCTCCAGCCACGGCGAACACTGAAGCTTTCTTT

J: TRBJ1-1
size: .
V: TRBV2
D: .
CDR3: CASRKQGMNTEAFF
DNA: TGTGCCAGCAGGAAACAGGGTATGAACACTGAAGCTTTCTTT